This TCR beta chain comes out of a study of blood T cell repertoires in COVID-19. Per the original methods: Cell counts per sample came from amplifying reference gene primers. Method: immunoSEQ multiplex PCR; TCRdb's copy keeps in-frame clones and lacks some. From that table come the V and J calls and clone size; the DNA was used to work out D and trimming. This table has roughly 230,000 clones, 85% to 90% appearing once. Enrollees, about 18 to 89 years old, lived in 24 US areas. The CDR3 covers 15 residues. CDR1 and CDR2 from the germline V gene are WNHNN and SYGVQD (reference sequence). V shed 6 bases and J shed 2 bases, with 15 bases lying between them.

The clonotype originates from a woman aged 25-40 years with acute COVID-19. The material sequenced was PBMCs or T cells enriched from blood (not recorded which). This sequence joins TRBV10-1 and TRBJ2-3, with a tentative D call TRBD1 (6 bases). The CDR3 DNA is TGCGCCAGCAGCGAAACCGGGACACTCACAGATACGCAGTATTTT. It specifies CASSETGTLTDTQYF.